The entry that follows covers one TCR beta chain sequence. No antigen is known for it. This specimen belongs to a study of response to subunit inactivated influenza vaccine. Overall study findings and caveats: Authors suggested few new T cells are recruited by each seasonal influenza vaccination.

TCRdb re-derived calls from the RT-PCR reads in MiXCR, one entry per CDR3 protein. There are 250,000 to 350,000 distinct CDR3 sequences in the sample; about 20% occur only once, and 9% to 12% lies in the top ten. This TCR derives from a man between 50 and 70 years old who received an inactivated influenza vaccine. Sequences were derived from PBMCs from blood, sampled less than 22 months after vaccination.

The CDR3 DNA reads TGTGCCAGCAGCGGGACAGGGGCGGGCACCGGGGAGCTGTTTTTT. Encoded protein: CASSGTGAGTGELFF. The V call is TRBV9, the J call TRBJ2-2; TRBD1 matches at 9 bases. Germline V gene lookup returns CDR1 SGDLS and CDR2 YYNGEE. CDR3 length: 15 amino acids. V shed 3 bases, J shed 4 bases, and the junction held 4 bases outside the gene matches. Supplemented by reference TRBV9 and TRBJ2-2, the full variable domain reads DSGVTQTPKHLITATGQRVTLRCSPRSGDLSVYWYQQSLDQGLQFLIQYYNGEERAKGNILERFSAQQFPDLHSELNLSSLELGDSALYFCASSGTGAGTGELFFGEGSRLTVL.